This T cell receptor beta chain stems from a study of blood T cell repertoires in COVID-19. For the study at large: Whether acute or convalescent, the COVID-19 samples came from the United States, Italy and Spain. PBMCs, B-cell-depleted T cells, or T cells were the source of the cDNA or gDNA that made up the material.

Germline values: CDR1 SGHRS, CDR2 YFSETQ. Trimming cost V 4 bases and J 5 bases; bases outside gene matches: 4. The CDR3 is 15 residues long. This clone was counted once. In the original analysis: By means of reference gene primer amplification, nucleated cell counts were estimated. Measured with immunoSEQ multiplex PCR; TCRdb has only the in-frame clones, and not every one. V and J calls and clone size are given by that table; D and trimming were obtained from the DNA. Among more than 110,000 clones listed, about 80% were seen once. The sequence was collected from a woman in her sixties or seventies with acute or convalescent COVID-19. What was sequenced was peripheral blood. The rearrangement links TRBV5-1 to TRBJ2-2; 11 bases map to TRBD2. The CDR3 DNA reads TGCGCCAGCAGCCCCTCTAGCGGGGGGACCGGGGAGCTGTTTTTT. Translating it yields CASSPSSGGTGELFF.